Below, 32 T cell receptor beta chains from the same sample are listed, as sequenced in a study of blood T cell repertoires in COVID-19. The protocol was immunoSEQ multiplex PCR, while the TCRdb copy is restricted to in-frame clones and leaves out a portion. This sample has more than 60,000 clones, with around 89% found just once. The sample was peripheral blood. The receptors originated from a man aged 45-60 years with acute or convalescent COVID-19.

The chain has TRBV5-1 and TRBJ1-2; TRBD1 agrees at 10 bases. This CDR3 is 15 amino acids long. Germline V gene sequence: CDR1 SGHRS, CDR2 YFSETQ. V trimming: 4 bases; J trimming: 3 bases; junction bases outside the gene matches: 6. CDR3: CASSGRTGGDYGYTF. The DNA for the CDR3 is TGCGCCAGCAGCGGCAGGACAGGGGGAGACTATGGCTACACCTTC.

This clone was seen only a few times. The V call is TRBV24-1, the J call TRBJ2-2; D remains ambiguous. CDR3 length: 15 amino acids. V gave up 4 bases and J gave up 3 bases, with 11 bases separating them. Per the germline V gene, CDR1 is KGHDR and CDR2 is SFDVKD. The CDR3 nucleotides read TGTGCCACCAGTGACTCGGCGCAGGACACCGGGGAGCTGTTTTTT. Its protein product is CATSDSAQDTGELFF.

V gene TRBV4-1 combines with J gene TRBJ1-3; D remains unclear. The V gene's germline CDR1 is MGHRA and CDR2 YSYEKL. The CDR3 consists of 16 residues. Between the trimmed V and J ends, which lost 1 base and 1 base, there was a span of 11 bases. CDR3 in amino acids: CASSQVGGASGNTIYF. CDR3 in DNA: TGCGCCAGCAGCCAAGTCGGCGGCGCGTCTGGAAACACCATATATTTT.

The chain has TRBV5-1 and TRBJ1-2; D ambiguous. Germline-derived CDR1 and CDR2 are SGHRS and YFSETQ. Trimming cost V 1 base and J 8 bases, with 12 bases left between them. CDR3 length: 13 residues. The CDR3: CASSLSESRGYTF. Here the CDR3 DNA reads TGCGCCAGCAGCTTGTCCGAGTCGAGAGGCTACACCTTC.

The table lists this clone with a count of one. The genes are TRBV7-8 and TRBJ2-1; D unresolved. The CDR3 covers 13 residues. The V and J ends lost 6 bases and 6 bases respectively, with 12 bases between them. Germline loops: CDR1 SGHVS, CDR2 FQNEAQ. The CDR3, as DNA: TGTGCCAGCAGGATTGCACTTGTCAATGAGCAGTTCTTC. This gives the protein CASRIALVNEQFF.

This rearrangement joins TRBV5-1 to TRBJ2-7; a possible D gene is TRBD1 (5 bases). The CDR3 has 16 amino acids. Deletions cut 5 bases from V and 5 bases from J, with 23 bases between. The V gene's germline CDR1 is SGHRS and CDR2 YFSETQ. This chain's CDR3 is CASSEWGDPPNDEQYF. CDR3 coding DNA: TGCGCCAGCAGTGAATGGGGCGATCCTCCCAACGACGAGCAGTACTTC.

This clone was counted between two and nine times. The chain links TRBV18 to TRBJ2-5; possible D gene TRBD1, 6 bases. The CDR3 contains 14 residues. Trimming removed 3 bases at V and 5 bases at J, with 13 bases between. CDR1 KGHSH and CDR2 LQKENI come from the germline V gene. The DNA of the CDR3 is TGTGCCAGCTCACCGAACAGGGCTCCCGAGACCCAGTACTTC. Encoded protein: CASSPNRAPETQYF. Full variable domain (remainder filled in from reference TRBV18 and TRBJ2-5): NAGVMQNPRHLVRRRGQEARLRCSPMKGHSHVYWYRQLPEEGLKFMVYLQKENIIDESGMPKERFSAEFPKEGPSILRIQQVVRGDSAAYFCASSPNRAPETQYFGPGTRLLVL.

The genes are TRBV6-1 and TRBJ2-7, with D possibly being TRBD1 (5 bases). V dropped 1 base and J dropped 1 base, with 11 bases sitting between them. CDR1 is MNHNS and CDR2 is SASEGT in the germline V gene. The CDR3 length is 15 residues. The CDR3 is CASSEGQGLSYEQYF. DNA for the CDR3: TGTGCCAGCAGTGAAGGGCAGGGATTATCCTACGAGCAGTACTTC.

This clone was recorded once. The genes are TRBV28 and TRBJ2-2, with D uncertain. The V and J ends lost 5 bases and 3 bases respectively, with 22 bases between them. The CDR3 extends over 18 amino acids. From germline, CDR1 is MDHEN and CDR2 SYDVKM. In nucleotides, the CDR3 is TGTGCCAGCAGTCTACCTCTGGTGGCCTACCGGGACACCGGGGAGCTGTTTTTT. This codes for CASSLPLVAYRDTGELFF.

CDR3 region: CASSSSSGTSGSVESQETQYF. As DNA, the CDR3 is TGTGCCAGCAGCTCATCGTCCGGGACTAGCGGGAGTGTTGAAAGCCAAGAGACCCAGTACTTC. The rearrangement links TRBV21-1 to TRBJ2-5; TRBD2, as called in the table, went unchecked against the DNA. TRBV21-1 is shown as a pseudogene. The CDR3 consists of 21 residues.

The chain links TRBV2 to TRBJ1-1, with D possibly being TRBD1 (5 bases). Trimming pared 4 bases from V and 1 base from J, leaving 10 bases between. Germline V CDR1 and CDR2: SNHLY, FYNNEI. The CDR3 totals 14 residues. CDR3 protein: CASSVQGGNTEAFF. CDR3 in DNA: TGTGCCAGCAGTGTGCAGGGAGGGAACACTGAAGCTTTCTTT.

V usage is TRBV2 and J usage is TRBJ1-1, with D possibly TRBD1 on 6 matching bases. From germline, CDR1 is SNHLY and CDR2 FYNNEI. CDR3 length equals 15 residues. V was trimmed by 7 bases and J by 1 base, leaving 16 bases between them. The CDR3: CASIAGGGPNTEAFF. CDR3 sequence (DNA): TGTGCCAGCATCGCCGGGGGGGGGCCGAACACTGAAGCTTTCTTT.

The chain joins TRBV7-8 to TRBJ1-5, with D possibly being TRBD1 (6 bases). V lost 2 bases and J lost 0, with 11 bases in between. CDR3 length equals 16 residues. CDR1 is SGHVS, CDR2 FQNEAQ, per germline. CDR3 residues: CASSLLDRTSNQPQHF. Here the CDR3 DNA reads TGTGCCAGCAGCTTATTAGACAGGACTAGCAATCAGCCCCAGCATTTT. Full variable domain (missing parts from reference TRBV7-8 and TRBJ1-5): GAGVSQSPRYKVAKRGQDVALRCDPISGHVSLFWYQQALGQGPEFLTYFQNEAQLDKSGLPSDRFFAERPEGSVSTLKIQRTQQEDSAVYLCASSLLDRTSNQPQHFGDGTRLSIL.

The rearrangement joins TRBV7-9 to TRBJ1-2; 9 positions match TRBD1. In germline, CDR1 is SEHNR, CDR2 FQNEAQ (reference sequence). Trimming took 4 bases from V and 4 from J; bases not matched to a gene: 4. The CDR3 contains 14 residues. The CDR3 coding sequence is TGTGCCAGCAGCTCGGGACAGGGAAGCTATGGCTACACCTTC. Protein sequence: CASSSGQGSYGYTF.

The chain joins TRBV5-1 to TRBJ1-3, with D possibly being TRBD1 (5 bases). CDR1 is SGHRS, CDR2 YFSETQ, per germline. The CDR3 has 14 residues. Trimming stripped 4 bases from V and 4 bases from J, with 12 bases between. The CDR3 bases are TGCGCCAGCAGCCCCGGGGGTGGCGGAAACACCATATATTTT. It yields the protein CASSPGGGGNTIYF.

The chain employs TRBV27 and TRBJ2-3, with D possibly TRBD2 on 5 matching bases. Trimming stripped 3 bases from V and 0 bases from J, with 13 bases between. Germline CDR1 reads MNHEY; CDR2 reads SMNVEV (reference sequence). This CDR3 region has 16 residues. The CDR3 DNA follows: TGTGCCAGCAGTTTCTTCAGCGGCACTAGCACAGATACGCAGTATTTT. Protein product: CASSFFSGTSTDTQYF.

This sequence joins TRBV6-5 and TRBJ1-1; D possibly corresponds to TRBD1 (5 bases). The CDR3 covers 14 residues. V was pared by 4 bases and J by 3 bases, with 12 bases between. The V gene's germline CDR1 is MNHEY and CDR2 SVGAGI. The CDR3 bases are TGTGCCAGCAGTTCGACAGCGCTATACACTGAAGCTTTCTTT. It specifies CASSSTALYTEAFF.

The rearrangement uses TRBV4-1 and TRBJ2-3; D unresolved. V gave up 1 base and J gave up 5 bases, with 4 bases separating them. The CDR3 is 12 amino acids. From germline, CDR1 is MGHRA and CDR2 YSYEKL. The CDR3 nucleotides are TGCGCCAGCAGCCAAGCGGGAGATACGCAGTATTTT. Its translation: CASSQAGDTQYF.

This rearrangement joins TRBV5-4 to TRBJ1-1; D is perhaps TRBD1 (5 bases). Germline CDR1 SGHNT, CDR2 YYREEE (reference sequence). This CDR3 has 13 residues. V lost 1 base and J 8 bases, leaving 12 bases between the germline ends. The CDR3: CASSLIMGQEAFF. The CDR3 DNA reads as TGTGCCAGCAGCTTGATCATGGGGCAGGAAGCTTTCTTT. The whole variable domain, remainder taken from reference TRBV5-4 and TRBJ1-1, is ETGVTQSPTHLIKTRGQQVTLRCSSQSGHNTVSWYQQALGQGPQFIFQYYREEENGRGNFPPRFSGLQFPNYSSELNVNALELDDSALYLCASSLIMGQEAFFGQGTRLTVV.

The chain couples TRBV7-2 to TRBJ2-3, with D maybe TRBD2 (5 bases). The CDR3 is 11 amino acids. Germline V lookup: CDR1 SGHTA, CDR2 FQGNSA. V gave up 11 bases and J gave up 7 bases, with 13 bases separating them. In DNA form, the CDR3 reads TGTGCCGGGGAGAGGGTTAATACGCAGTATTTT. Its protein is CAGERVNTQYF. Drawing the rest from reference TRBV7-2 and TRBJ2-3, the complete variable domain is GAGVSQSPSNKVTEKGKDVELRCDPISGHTALYWYRQSLGQGLEFLIYFQGNSAPDKSGLPSDRFSAERTGGSVSTLTIQRTQQEDSAVYLCAGERVNTQYFGPGTRLTVL.

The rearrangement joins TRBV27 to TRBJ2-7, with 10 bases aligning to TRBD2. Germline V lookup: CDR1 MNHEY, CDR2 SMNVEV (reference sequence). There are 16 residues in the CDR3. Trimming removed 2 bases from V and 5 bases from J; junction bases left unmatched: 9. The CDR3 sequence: CASSLMASGSTDEQYF. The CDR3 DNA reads TGTGCCAGCAGTTTAATGGCTAGCGGGAGTACCGACGAGCAGTACTTC.

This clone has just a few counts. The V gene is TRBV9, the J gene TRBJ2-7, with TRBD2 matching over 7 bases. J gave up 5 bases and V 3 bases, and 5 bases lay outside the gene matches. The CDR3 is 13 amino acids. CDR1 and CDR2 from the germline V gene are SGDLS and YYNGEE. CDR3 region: CASSAGLLNEQYF. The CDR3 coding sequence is TGTGCCAGCAGCGCGGGACTACTCAACGAGCAGTACTTC.

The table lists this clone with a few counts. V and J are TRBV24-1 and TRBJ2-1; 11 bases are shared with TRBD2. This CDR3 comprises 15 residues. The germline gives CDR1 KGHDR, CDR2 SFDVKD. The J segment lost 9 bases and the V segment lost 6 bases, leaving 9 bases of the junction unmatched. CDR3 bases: TGTGCCACCAGTAATAGCGGGAGGGCCTCGGGTGAGCAGTTCTTC. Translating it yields CATSNSGRASGEQFF.

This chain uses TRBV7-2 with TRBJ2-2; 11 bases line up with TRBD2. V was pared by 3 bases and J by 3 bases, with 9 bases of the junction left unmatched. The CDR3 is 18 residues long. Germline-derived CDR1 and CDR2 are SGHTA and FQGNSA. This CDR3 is CASSFSLAGAFDTGELFF. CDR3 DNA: TGTGCCAGCAGCTTTTCACTAGCGGGAGCCTTTGACACCGGGGAGCTGTTTTTT.

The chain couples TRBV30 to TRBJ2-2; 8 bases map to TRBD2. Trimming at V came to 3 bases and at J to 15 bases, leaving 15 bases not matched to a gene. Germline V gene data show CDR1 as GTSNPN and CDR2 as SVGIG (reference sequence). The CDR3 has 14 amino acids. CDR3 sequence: CAWSETSAAPRVFF. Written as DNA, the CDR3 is TGTGCCTGGAGCGAGACTAGCGCCGCTCCAAGGGTGTTTTTT.

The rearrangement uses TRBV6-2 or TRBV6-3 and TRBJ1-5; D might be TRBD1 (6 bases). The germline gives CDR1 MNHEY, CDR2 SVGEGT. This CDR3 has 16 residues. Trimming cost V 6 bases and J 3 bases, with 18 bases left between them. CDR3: CASSWRSGVNNQPQHF. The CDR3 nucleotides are TGTGCCAGCAGCTGGCGCTCAGGGGTCAACAATCAGCCCCAGCATTTT.

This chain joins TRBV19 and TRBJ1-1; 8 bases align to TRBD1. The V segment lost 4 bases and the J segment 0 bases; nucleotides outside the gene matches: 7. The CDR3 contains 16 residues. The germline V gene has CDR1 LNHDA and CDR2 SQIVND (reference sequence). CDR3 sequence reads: CASSKPRGRVNTEAFF. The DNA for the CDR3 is TGTGCCAGTAGTAAACCCAGGGGGCGGGTGAACACTGAAGCTTTCTTT.

CDR3 protein: CASSLNRGDTQYF. The CDR3 DNA is TGTGCCAGCAGCTTAAATCGGGGAGATACGCAGTATTTT. The rearrangement joins TRBV7-6 to TRBJ2-3, with D perhaps matching TRBD2 (5 bases). This CDR3 has 13 amino acids. CDR1 SGHVS and CDR2 FNYEAQ come from the germline V gene. Deletions cut 2 bases from V and 5 bases from J, with 8 bases between.

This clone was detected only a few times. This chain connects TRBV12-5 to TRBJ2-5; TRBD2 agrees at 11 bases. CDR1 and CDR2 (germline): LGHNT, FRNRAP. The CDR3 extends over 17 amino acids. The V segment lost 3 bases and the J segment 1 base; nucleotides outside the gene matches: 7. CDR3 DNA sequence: TGTGCTAGTGGTTTCATTTCCGGACTAGCGGGCCAAGAGACCCAGTACTTC. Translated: CASGFISGLAGQETQYF.

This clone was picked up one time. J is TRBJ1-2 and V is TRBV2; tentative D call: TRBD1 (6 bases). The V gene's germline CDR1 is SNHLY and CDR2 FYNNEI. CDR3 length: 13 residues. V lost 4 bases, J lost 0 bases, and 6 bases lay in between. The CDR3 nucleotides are TGTGCCAGCAGTGGGGACACTAACTATGGCTACACCTTC. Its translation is CASSGDTNYGYTF.

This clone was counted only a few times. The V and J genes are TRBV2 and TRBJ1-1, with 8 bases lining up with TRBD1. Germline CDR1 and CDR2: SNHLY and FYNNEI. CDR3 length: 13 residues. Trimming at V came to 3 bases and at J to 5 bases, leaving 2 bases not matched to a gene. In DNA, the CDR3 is TGTGCCAGCAGTGACCAGGGGGCAACTGAAGCTTTCTTT. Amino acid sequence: CASSDQGATEAFF.

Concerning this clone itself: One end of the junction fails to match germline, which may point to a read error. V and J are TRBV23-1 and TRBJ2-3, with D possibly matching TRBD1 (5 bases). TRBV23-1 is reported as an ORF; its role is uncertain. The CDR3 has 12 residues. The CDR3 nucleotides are TGCGCCAGCAGTCCTTATCAGGAGAAGGGGCATTTT. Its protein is CASSPYQEKGHF.